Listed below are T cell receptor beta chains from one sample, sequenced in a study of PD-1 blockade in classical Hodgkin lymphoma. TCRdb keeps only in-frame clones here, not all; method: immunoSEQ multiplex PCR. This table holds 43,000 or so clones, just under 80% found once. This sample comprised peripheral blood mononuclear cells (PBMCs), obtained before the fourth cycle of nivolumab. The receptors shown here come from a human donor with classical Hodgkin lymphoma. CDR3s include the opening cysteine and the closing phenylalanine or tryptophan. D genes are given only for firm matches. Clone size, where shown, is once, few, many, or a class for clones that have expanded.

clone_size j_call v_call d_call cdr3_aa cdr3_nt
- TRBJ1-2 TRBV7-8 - CASSLVESNYGYTF TGTGCCAGCAGCTTGGTTGAGTCTAACTATGGCTACACCTTC
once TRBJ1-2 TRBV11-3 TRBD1 CASSYEGDREGYTF TGTGCCAGCAGCTACGAAGGGGACAGGGAGGGCTACACCTTC
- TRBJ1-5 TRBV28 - CASSRGDNQPQHF TGTGCCAGCAGTAGAGGGGATAATCAGCCCCAGCATTTT
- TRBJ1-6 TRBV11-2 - CASSLNGILDSPLHF TGTGCCAGCAGCTTAAACGGGATTCTAGATTCACCCCTCCACTTT
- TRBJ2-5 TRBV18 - CASSPRANPGETQYF TGTGCCAGCTCACCGAGGGCCAACCCGGGGGAGACCCAGTACTTC
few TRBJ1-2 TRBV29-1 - CSVAGDGYTF TGCAGCGTTGCGGGGGATGGCTACACCTTC
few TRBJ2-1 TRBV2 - CASNPDYSYNEQFF TGTGCCAGCAATCCGGACTACTCCTACAATGAGCAGTTCTTC
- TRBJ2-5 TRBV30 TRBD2 CAWRRWSGGETQYF TGTGCCTGGAGGAGGTGGTCCGGGGGGGAGACCCAGTACTTC
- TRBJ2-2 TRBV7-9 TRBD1 CASSLGQGYTGELFF TGTGCCAGCAGCTTGGGACAGGGGTACACCGGGGAGCTGTTTTTT
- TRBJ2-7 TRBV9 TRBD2 CASSVAGGTYEQYF TGTGCCAGCAGCGTAGCGGGGGGAACCTACGAGCAGTACTTC
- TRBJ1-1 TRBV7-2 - CASSYQGLGTEAFF TGTGCCAGCAGCTATCAGGGGCTGGGGACTGAAGCTTTCTTT
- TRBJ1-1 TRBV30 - CAGMLYSDTEAFF TGTGCCGGAATGCTATACTCTGACACTGAAGCTTTCTTT
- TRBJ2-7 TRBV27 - CASSLLGGIQYF TGTGCCAGCAGCCTACTTGGGGGGATTCAGTACTTC
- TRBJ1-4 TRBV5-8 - CASSRSSFNEKLFF TGTGCCAGCAGCCGTTCAAGCTTTAATGAAAAACTGTTTTTT
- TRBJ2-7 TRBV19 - CASSGRWGHSYERYF TGTGCCAGTAGTGGGCGGTGGGGGCACTCCTACGAGCGGTACTTC
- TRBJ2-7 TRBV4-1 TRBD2 CASSTGGFYEQYF TGCGCCAGCTCTACGGGGGGTTTCTACGAGCAGTACTTC
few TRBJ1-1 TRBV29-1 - CSVVIGNMNTEAFF TGCAGCGTTGTCATAGGGAACATGAACACTGAAGCTTTCTTT
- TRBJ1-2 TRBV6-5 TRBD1 CASSYGDRRYGYTF TGTGCCAGCAGTTACGGGGACAGAAGATATGGCTACACCTTC
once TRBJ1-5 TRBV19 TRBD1 CASTKGQGFYEPQHF TGTGCCAGTACTAAAGGACAGGGCTTCTACGAGCCCCAGCATTTT
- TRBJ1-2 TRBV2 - CASFPDSAYGYTF TGTGCCAGTTTCCCGGACAGCGCGTATGGCTACACCTTC
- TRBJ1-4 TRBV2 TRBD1 CATTQGGGSNEKLFF TGTGCGACCACCCAGGGGGGGGGTAGTAATGAAAAACTGTTTTTT
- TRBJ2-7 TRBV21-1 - CASSKGSGGLYEQYF TGTGCCAGCAGCAAAGGGAGCGGGGGCCTGTACGAGCAGTACTTC
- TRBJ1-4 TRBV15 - CATSRDTGGRIREKLFF TGTGCCACCAGCAGAGATACGGGGGGTAGGATTCGTGAAAAACTGTTTTTT
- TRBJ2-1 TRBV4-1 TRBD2 CASSQTDTSGGLNNEQFF TGCGCCAGCAGCCAAACCGATACTAGCGGGGGACTGAACAATGAGCAGTTCTTC
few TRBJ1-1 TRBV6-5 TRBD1 CASTPPGTATEAFF TGTGCCAGCACCCCGCCGGGGACAGCCACTGAAGCTTTCTTT
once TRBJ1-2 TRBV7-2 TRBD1 CASSPRTGLTYGYTF TGTGCCAGCAGCCCAAGGACAGGGTTGACCTATGGCTACACCTTC
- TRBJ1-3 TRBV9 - CASSVGSLRGHTIYF TGTGCCAGCAGCGTAGGGTCTTTGAGAGGCCACACCATATATTTT
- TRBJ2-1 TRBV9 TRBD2 CASSTPAGARNNEQFF TGTGCCAGCAGCACACCAGCGGGGGCGCGGAACAATGAGCAGTTCTTC
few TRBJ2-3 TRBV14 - CASRSGSSTDTQYF TGTGCCAGTCGGTCAGGCTCTAGCACAGATACGCAGTATTTT
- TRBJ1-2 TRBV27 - CASRKGVGGYGYTF TGTGCCAGCAGAAAGGGGGTAGGCGGTTATGGCTACACCTTC
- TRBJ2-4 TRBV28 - CASSLSGGDIQYF TGTGCCAGCAGTTTATCCGGTGGGGACATTCAGTACTTC
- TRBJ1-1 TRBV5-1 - CASSLHPANTEAFF TGCGCCAGCAGCTTGCATCCCGCGAACACTGAAGCTTTCTTT
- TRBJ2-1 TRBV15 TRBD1 CATSRPTAPTGETYNEQFF TGTGCCACCAGCAGGCCGACCGCCCCGACAGGGGAAACCTACAATGAGCAGTTCTTC
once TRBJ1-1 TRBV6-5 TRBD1 CASSYSRTGPNTEAFF TGTGCCAGCAGTTACTCTAGGACAGGGCCGAACACTGAAGCTTTCTTT
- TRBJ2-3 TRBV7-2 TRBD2 CASSTGGDRDTQYF TGTGCCAGCAGCACCGGGGGGGACCGGGATACGCAGTATTTT
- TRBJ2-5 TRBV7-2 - CASSLARDNHMDF TGTGCCAGCAGCTTAGCGCGCGACAATCACATGGACTTC
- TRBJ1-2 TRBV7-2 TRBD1 CASSPGQGQGYTF TGTGCCAGCAGCCCAGGACAGGGGCAAGGCTACACCTTC
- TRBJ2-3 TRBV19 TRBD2 CATEPRGVATQYF TGTGCCACCGAGCCGCGGGGGGTTGCAACGCAGTATTTT
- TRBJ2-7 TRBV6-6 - CASSLDRAYEQYF TGTGCCAGCAGTTTAGACAGAGCCTACGAGCAGTACTTC
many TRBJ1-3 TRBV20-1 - CSARVRNTIYF TGCAGTGCTAGAGTCCGAAACACCATATATTTT
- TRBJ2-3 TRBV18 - CASSPALEGPTDTQYF TGTGCCAGCTCACCAGCGTTGGAGGGCCCCACAGATACGCAGTATTTT
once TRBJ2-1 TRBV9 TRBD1 CASSPRQGSNEQFF TGTGCCAGCAGCCCCCGACAGGGGAGCAATGAGCAGTTCTTC
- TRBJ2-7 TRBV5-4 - CASSRGPNEQYF TGTGCCAGCAGCCGGGGACCCAACGAGCAGTACTTC
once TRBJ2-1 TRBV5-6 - CASSTRPDEQFF TGTGCCAGCAGCACACGGCCCGATGAGCAGTTCTTC
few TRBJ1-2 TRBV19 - CASTSRASGYTF TGTGCCAGTACCTCCAGGGCATCTGGCTACACCTTC
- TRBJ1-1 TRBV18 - CASSPTMGGTEAFF TGTGCCAGCTCACCGACTATGGGGGGCACTGAAGCTTTCTTT
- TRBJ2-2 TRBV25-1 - CASSVSGELFF TGTGCCAGCAGTGTATCCGGGGAGCTGTTTTTT
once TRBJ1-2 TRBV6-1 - CASSLQGRNYGYTF TGTGCCAGCAGCTTACAGGGTAGAAACTATGGCTACACCTTC
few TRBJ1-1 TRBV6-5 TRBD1 CASSYFRGTEAFF TGTGCCAGCAGTTACTTCAGGGGGACTGAAGCTTTCTTT
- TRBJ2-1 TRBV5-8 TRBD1 CASSLGTGNYNEQFF TGTGCCAGCAGCTTAGGGACAGGGAATTACAATGAGCAGTTCTTC
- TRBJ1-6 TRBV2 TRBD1 CASEDRSSPLHF TGTGCCAGCGAGGACAGGAGTTCACCCCTCCACTTT